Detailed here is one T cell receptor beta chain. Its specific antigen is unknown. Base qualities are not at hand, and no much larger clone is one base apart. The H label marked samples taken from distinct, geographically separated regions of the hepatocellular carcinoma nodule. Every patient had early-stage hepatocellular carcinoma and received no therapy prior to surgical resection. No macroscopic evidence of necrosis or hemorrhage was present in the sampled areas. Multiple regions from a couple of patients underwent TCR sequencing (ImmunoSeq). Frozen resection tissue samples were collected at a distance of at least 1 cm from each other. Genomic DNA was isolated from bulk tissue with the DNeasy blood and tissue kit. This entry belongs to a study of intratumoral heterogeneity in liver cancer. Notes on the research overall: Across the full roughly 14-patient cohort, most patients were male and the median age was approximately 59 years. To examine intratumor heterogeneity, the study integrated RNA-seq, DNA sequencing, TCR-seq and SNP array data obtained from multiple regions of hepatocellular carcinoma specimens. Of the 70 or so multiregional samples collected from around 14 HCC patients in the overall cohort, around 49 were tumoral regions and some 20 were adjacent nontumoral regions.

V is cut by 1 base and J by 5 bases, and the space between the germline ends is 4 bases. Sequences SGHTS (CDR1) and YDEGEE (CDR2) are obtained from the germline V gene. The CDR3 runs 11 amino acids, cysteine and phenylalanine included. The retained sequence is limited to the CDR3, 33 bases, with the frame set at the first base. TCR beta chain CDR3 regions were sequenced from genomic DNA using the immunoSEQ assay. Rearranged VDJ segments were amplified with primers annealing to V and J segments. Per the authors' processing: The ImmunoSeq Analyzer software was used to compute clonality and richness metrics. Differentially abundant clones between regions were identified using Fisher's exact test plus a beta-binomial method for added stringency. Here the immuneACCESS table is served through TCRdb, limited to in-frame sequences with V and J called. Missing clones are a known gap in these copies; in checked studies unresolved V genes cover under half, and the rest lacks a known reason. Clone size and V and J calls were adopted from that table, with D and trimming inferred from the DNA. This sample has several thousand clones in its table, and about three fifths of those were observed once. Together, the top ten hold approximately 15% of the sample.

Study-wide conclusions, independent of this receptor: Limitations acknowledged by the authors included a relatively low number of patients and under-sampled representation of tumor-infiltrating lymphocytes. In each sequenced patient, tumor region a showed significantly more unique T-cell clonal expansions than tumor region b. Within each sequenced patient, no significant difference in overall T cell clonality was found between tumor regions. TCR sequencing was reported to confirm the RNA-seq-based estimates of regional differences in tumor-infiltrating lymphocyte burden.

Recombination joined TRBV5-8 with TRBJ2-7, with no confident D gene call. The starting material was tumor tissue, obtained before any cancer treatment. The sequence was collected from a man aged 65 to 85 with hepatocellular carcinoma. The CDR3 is CASSLIHEQYF. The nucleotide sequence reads TGTGCCAGCAGCTTGATCCACGAGCAGTACTTC.